The 25 T cell receptor beta chains in this list originate from one sample, sequenced in a study of blood T cell repertoires in COVID-19. Sequencing used immunoSEQ multiplex PCR; TCRdb keeps in-frame clones, though not all of them. The data contain thousands of clones, more than 70% of them singletons. Specimen: peripheral blood. The receptors shown here come from a man in his 70s with COVID-19, enrolled during active disease.

The chain carries TRBV6-5 and TRBJ2-2; a weak D match, TRBD1 (5 bases). The CDR3 is 14 residues long. Germline CDR1 and CDR2: MNHEY and SVGAGI. V was clipped by 7 bases and J by 5 bases, with 14 bases between them. CDR3 in amino acids: CASIKAGRTGELFF. The DNA of the CDR3 is TGTGCCAGCATAAAGGCAGGGCGGACCGGGGAGCTGTTTTTT.

V gene TRBV18 combines with J gene TRBJ2-5; 7 bases are shared with TRBD1. Germline-derived CDR1 and CDR2 are KGHSH and LQKENI. With 3 bases clipped from V and 2 bases from J, the junction kept 0 bases outside the gene matches. There are 13 residues in the CDR3. CDR3 protein: CASSPGQQETQYF. CDR3 nucleotides: TGTGCCAGCTCACCGGGACAGCAAGAGACCCAGTACTTC.

This chain uses TRBV10-3 with TRBJ2-3; TRBD2 agrees at 7 bases. Trimming at V came to 6 bases and at J to 12 bases, leaving 12 bases not matched to a gene. CDR1 ENHRY and CDR2 SYGVKD come from the germline V gene. There are 13 residues in the CDR3. CDR3 nucleotides: TGTGCCATCAGCGCCCAGACTAGCCCGTCCCAGTATTTT. Translation gives CAISAQTSPSQYF.

The V call is TRBV5-5, the J call TRBJ2-7, with D perhaps matching TRBD2 (6 bases). V lost 0 bases and J 4 bases, leaving 11 bases between the germline ends. The CDR3 length is 14 residues. Germline V lookup: CDR1 SGHKS, CDR2 YYEKEE (reference sequence). The chain's CDR3 is CASSLEGGLYEQYF. The CDR3 coding sequence is TGTGCCAGCAGCTTGGAGGGAGGCCTATACGAGCAGTACTTC. The entire variable domain, with the rest obtained from reference TRBV5-5 and TRBJ2-7, is as follows: DAGVTQSPTHLIKTRGQQVTLRCSPISGHKSVSWYQQVLGQGPQFIFQYYEKEERGRGNFPDRFSARQFPNYSSELNVNALLLGDSALYLCASSLEGGLYEQYFGPGTRLTVT.

The chain links TRBV6-5 to TRBJ1-1, with a tentative D call TRBD1 (6 bases). This CDR3 contains 16 residues. Germline V gene sequence: CDR1 MNHEY, CDR2 SVGAGI. Trimming cost V 0 bases and J 4 bases, with 15 bases left between them. CDR3 protein: CASSYSGPNRVTEAFF. In DNA, the CDR3 is TGTGCCAGCAGTTACTCTGGCCCTAACAGGGTCACTGAAGCTTTCTTT.

By share of the sample, this clone is large. The V call is TRBV5-4, the J call TRBJ1-1; no definite D call. The CDR3 consists of 20 residues. V lost 0 bases, J lost 4 bases, and 28 bases lay in between. Germline CDR1 reads SGHNT; CDR2 reads YYREEE (reference sequence). CDR3 sequence: CASSLDPGSTPPKSATEAFF. CDR3 nucleotide sequence: TGTGCCAGCAGCTTGGATCCAGGATCAACCCCACCCAAATCTGCCACTGAAGCTTTCTTT.

This chain uses TRBV18 with TRBJ1-1; perhaps TRBD1 as D (5 bases). Per germline, CDR1 KGHSH and CDR2 LQKENI. The V gene lost 3 bases and the J gene lost 6 bases, with 8 bases spanning the gap. This CDR3 spans 12 amino acids. CDR3 residues: CASSPGTSEAFF. CDR3 sequence (DNA): TGTGCCAGCTCACCGGGGACTTCTGAAGCTTTCTTT.

The rearrangement uses TRBV4-1 and TRBJ2-1, with D possibly being TRBD2 (6 bases). Trimming left V 7 bases short and J 6 bases short, with 16 bases between. This CDR3 has 14 residues. The germline gives CDR1 MGHRA, CDR2 YSYEKL. The chain's CDR3 is CASTPRAGFNEQFF. DNA for the CDR3: TGCGCCAGCACCCCTCGGGCGGGGTTCAATGAGCAGTTCTTC.

V gene TRBV6-5 combines with J gene TRBJ2-1, with a tentative D call TRBD2 (5 bases). CDR1 MNHEY and CDR2 SVGAGI come from the germline V gene. The V gene lost 4 bases and the J gene lost 7 bases, with 20 bases spanning the gap. The CDR3 is made up of 16 amino acids. The CDR3 DNA reads as TGTGCCAGCAGTTCCCCAGCGGAGGAAACAATGAATGAGCAGTTCTTC. Amino acid sequence: CASSSPAEETMNEQFF.

The rearrangement joins TRBV5-4 to TRBJ2-2, with TRBD2 as a possible D gene (6 bases). The CDR3 extends over 16 amino acids. V was cut by 0 bases and J by 7 bases, with 16 bases left in between. Germline CDR1 SGHNT, CDR2 YYREEE (reference sequence). The CDR3 loop is CASSLGSTGEGGELFF. The CDR3 nucleotides read TGTGCCAGCAGCTTGGGAAGTACGGGAGAGGGCGGGGAGCTGTTTTTT.

This sequence joins TRBV6-2 or TRBV6-3 and TRBJ1-1; perhaps TRBD1 as D (6 bases). Germline V gene sequence: CDR1 MNHEY, CDR2 SVGEGT. CDR3 length equals 15 residues. Trimming cost V 5 bases and J 4 bases, with 17 bases left between them. The CDR3 loop reads CASSATGGPSTEAFF. The CDR3 DNA reads TGTGCCAGCAGTGCTACCGGGGGGCCTAGCACTGAAGCTTTCTTT.

The V and J genes are TRBV29-1 and TRBJ2-5; 8 bases agree with TRBD2. From germline, CDR1 is SQVTM and CDR2 ANQGSEA. This CDR3 comprises 14 residues. The V segment lost 4 bases and the J segment 2 bases; nucleotides outside the gene matches: 6. The CDR3 loop reads CSVAGGFWQETQYF. CDR3 DNA sequence: TGCAGCGTTGCGGGGGGGTTCTGGCAAGAGACCCAGTACTTC.

V gene TRBV27 combines with J gene TRBJ1-1, with D possibly TRBD1 on 6 matching bases. Germline V gene lookup returns CDR1 MNHEY and CDR2 SMNVEV (reference sequence). The CDR3 totals 13 residues. Trimming shortened V by 4 bases and J by 2 bases, and 8 bases separated the two germline ends. CDR3 sequence (DNA): TGTGCCAGCAGTTGGACAGATAACACTGAAGCTTTCTTT. As protein: CASSWTDNTEAFF.

The chain links TRBV19 to TRBJ2-1; 7 nucleotides align to TRBD2. CDR3 length: 15 amino acids. Germline CDR1 is LNHDA and CDR2 is SQIVND (reference sequence). J lost 3 bases, V lost 5 bases, and 7 bases had no gene match. CDR3 bases: TGTGCCAGTAGTGTACTAGCGCAGAACTACAATGAGCAGTTCTTC. It encodes CASSVLAQNYNEQFF.

The chain employs TRBV5-1 and TRBJ1-4, with 7 bases aligning to TRBD1. J was trimmed by 7 bases and V by 2 bases; bases with no gene match: 8. CDR1 and CDR2 (germline): SGHRS, YFSETQ. The CDR3 is made up of 15 amino acids. In nucleotides, the CDR3 is TGCGCCAGCAGCTTCACAGGGGCGACCTTTGAAAAACTGTTTTTT. This codes for CASSFTGATFEKLFF.

The chain recombines TRBV7-8 with TRBJ1-4; weak D call: TRBD1 (5 bases). The CDR3 is made up of 16 amino acids. Germline V CDR1 and CDR2: SGHVS, FQNEAQ. Trimming left V 8 bases short and J 3 bases short, with 19 bases between. The CDR3 here is CASSSRAGLPNEKLFF. The CDR3 DNA reads as TGTGCCAGCTCTTCCCGGGCAGGGCTTCCTAATGAAAAACTGTTTTTT.

The rearrangement uses TRBV19 and TRBJ1-4, with no clear D. This CDR3 is 15 amino acids long. Trimming pared 7 bases from V and 4 bases from J, leaving 16 bases between. The V gene's germline CDR1 is LNHDA and CDR2 SQIVND (reference sequence). The CDR3 protein is CASTPWRGRNEKLFF. In DNA form, the CDR3 reads TGTGCCAGTACCCCCTGGAGAGGCCGTAATGAAAAACTGTTTTTT.

This rearrangement joins TRBV20-1 to TRBJ1-5, with TRBD1 matching 11 bases. V dropped 3 bases and J dropped 6; count of bases not matched to a gene: 1. The CDR3 runs to 13 residues. In germline, CDR1 is DFQATT, CDR2 SNEGSKA (reference sequence). The DNA of the CDR3 is TGCAGTGCTAGTGGACAGGGGGCTCAGCCCCAGCATTTT. Its protein is CSASGQGAQPQHF.

The rearrangement uses TRBV5-6 and TRBJ2-6, with D perhaps matching TRBD1 (6 bases). Trimming removed 2 bases at V and 4 bases at J, with 10 bases between. Germline V gives CDR1 SGHDT, CDR2 YYEEEE. CDR3 length: 15 amino acids. The DNA for the CDR3 is TGTGCCAGCAGCTTTAGGGGGTCGGGGGCCAACGTCCTGACTTTC. Its translation: CASSFRGSGANVLTF.

The J gene is TRBJ2-1, the V gene TRBV27, with D possibly TRBD1 on 6 matching bases. Between the trimmed V and J ends, which lost 3 bases and 9 bases, there was a span of 15 bases. The CDR3 runs 14 residues. Germline CDR1 and CDR2: MNHEY and SMNVEV (reference sequence). CDR3: CASSFQGLLVEQFF. For the CDR3, the DNA is TGTGCCAGCAGTTTTCAGGGGCTCTTGGTTGAGCAGTTCTTC.

The chain employs TRBV7-2 and TRBJ2-7; 8 bases match TRBD1. From germline, CDR1 is SGHTA and CDR2 FQGNSA. This CDR3 contains 16 residues. V lost 2 bases to trimming and J lost 3 bases; unmatched junction nucleotides: 9. The CDR3 bases are TGTGCCAGCAGCTTACAGGGCGGCAGGGGGCTCTACGAGCAGTACTTC. Translated: CASSLQGGRGLYEQYF.

A single count supports this clone. The V gene is TRBV27, the J gene TRBJ1-2, with 7 nucleotides matching TRBD1. V shed 5 bases, J shed 6 bases, and the junction held 3 bases outside the gene matches. CDR3 size: 12 residues. Germline V CDR1 and CDR2: MNHEY, SMNVEV (reference sequence). CDR3 protein: CASSPQGDGYTF. The CDR3 bases are TGTGCCAGCAGTCCCCAGGGGGATGGCTACACCTTC.

The rearrangement links TRBV30 to TRBJ1-2, with TRBD1 matching 7 bases. CDR1 is GTSNPN and CDR2 is SVGIG in the germline V gene (reference sequence). The CDR3 sequence is 14 residues long. With 3 bases clipped from V and 1 base from J, the junction kept 5 bases outside the gene matches. In DNA form, the CDR3 reads TGTGCCTGGAGACGACAGGGCCTTAACTATGGCTACACCTTC. This gives the protein CAWRRQGLNYGYTF.

The chain joins TRBV27 to TRBJ2-7, with a tentative D call TRBD2 (6 bases). Trimming removed 6 bases at V and 4 bases at J, with 19 bases between. The CDR3 contains 15 residues. Germline CDR1 and CDR2: MNHEY and SMNVEV (reference sequence). CDR3 amino acids: CASRPYRREEYEQYF. CDR3 bases: TGTGCCAGCAGACCTTACAGGAGGGAAGAGTACGAGCAGTACTTC.

The chain links TRBV7-9 to TRBJ2-4, with TRBD2 identical over 10 bases. Per the germline V gene, CDR1 is SEHNR and CDR2 is FQNEAQ (reference sequence). Unmatched junction bases numbered 5, after V lost 7 bases and J lost 2 bases. The CDR3 runs 15 residues. The CDR3 reads CASTSSGSSKNIQYF. For the CDR3, the DNA is TGTGCCAGCACTTCTAGCGGGAGCTCCAAAAACATTCAGTACTTC. The full variable domain, rest sourced from reference TRBV7-9 and TRBJ2-4, is DTGVSQNPRHKITKRGQNVTFRCDPISEHNRLYWYRQTLGQGPEFLTYFQNEAQLEKSRLLSDRFSAERPKGSFSTLEIQRTEQGDSAMYLCASTSSGSSKNIQYFGAGTRLSVL.